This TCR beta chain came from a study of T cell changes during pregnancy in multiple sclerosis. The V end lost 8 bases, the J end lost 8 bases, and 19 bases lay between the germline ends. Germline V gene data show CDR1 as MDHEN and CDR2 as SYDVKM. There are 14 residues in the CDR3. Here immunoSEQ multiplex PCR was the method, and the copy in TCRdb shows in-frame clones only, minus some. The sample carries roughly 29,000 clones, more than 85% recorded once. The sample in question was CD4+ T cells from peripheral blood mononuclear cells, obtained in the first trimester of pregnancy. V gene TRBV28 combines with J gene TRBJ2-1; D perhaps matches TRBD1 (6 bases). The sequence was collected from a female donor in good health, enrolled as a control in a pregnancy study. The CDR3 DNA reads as TGTGCCAGCCGACATCGACAGGATGGGGATGAGCAGTTCTTC. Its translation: CASRHRQDGDEQFF.